Given below is one TCR beta chain in context. Its antigen is still unknown. The data were taken from a study of vaccination and CD4 T cells after COVID-19. On the study more broadly: Stimuli were overlapping spike peptide pools of SARS-CoV-2 and three common cold coronaviruses (HCoV-NL63, HCoV-OC43, HCoV-229E).

Deletions cut 2 bases from V and 0 bases from J, with 8 bases between. The V gene's germline CDR1 is MNHEY and CDR2 SVGAGI. The CDR3 contains 15 residues. The Oncomine TCR Beta short-read assay was what sequenced the DNA obtained from cultured CD4+ T cells. From the PCR reads, TCRdb called clonotypes with MiXCR, one entry per CDR3 protein. The sample includes 6,600 or so distinct CDR3 sequences, roughly 38% of them seen just once. Treatment denoted: approximately 9-day PBMC culture with coronavirus spike peptide pools or control peptides (ViraFEST assay). Samples of CD4+ T cells were obtained from the unexposed donor before the COVID-19 pandemic (2011-2018). Contingent on cell availability, unexposed-donor CD4+ T cells were interrogated with SARS-CoV-2 S/N and four cold-coronavirus spikes.

The source of this sequence is a human donor in good health. Input material: CD4+ T cells from blood, cultured in vitro. The chain is built from TRBV6-5 and TRBJ1-3; D uncertain. This chain's CDR3 is CASSYGGLSGNTIYF. The CDR3 coding sequence is TGTGCCAGCAGTTACGGCGGTCTCTCTGGAAACACCATATATTTT.